These T cell receptor beta chains were read from a single sample in a study of CD8 T cells in Susac syndrome. Via MiXCR, TCRdb re-called the immunoSEQ multiplex PCR reads, giving one row per CDR3 protein. The sample lists around 280,000 distinct CDR3 sequences; about 91% were seen once. The sample was CD4+ T cells from PBMCs. The receptors stem from a human donor with multiple sclerosis. CDR3s include the opening cysteine and the closing phenylalanine or tryptophan. A D gene is named only where the DNA matches it firmly. Size is omitted from some rows. Given values are once, few, many or a class for expanded clones.

J gene	V gene	clone size	D gene	CDR3 DNA	CDR3 protein
TRBJ2-5	TRBV6-5	few	TRBD1	TGTGCCAGCAGTAGAGACAGGGCGGAGACCCAGTACTTC	CASSRDRAETQYF
TRBJ1-2	TRBV12-3/TRBV12-4	once	TRBD1	TGTGCCAGCAGGACAGGGGAGGGGGGTATTGGCTATGGCTACACCTTC	CASRTGEGGIGYGYTF
TRBJ2-1	TRBV7-2	NA	NA	TGTGCCAGCGAGGGCTACAATGAGCAGTTCTTC	CASEGYNEQFF
TRBJ2-6	TRBV5-1	NA	NA	TGCGCCAGCAGCTTGGGTAACCAGATGTCTGGGGCCAACGTCCTGACTTTC	CASSLGNQMSGANVLTF
TRBJ2-3	TRBV11-2	NA	TRBD2	TGTGCCAGCAGCTTGTTACTAGCGGTATCAGATACGCAGTATTTT	CASSLLLAVSDTQYF
TRBJ1-6	TRBV30	NA	NA	TGTGCCTGGAGTGTGAATCAGGTTAATTCACCCCTCCACTTT	CAWSVNQVNSPLHF
TRBJ2-1	TRBV7-2	NA	NA	TGTGCCAGCAGCTTAGTTCCAGCGCAGTTCTTC	CASSLVPAQFF
TRBJ2-1	TRBV23-1	NA	TRBD1	TGCGAACAGCAGTCATCGAAACCGGGACAGTACAATGAGCAGTTCTTC	CEQQSSKPGQYNEQFF
TRBJ2-1	TRBV20-1	NA	NA	TGCAGTGCTAGAGACCGGGACTGGTACAATGAGCAGTTCTTC	CSARDRDWYNEQFF
TRBJ2-7	TRBV11-1	NA	NA	TGTGCCAGCAGCATTCAGGAGCCCTACGAGCAGTACTTC	CASSIQEPYEQYF
TRBJ2-5	TRBV5-1	NA	NA	TGCGCCAGCAGCTGGTCCTTTAGCGGAACCCAAGAGACCCAGTACTTC	CASSWSFSGTQETQYF
TRBJ1-1	TRBV12-3/TRBV12-4	NA	NA	TGTGCCAGCAGATTCGCGGGGAACACTGAAGCTTTCTTT	CASRFAGNTEAFF
TRBJ2-7	TRBV10-3	NA	TRBD2	TGTGCCATCAGTGAGTTGGGACTAAAGAAGTACTTC	CAISELGLKKYF
TRBJ2-7	TRBV6-6	NA	TRBD1	TGTGCCAGCAGCCTGACAGGGTTCAACGAGCAGTACTTC	CASSLTGFNEQYF
TRBJ2-7	TRBV12-3/TRBV12-4	NA	NA	TGTGCCAGCAGTTCCGGGATCTACCCCTACTACGAGCAGTACTTC	CASSSGIYPYYEQYF
TRBJ2-5	TRBV7-2	NA	TRBD2	TGTGCCAGCAGCTTAAGGCCTAGCGGGGGGCAAGAGACCCAGTACTTC	CASSLRPSGGQETQYF
TRBJ1-5	TRBV21-1	NA	NA	TGTGCCAGCAGCAAACCGGGCAGGGCAAATCAGCCCCAGCATTTT	CASSKPGRANQPQHF
TRBJ2-7	TRBV7-9	NA	TRBD2	TGTGCCAGCAGCTTAGGCTTACACGGGGGGATCTCCTACGAGCAGTACTTC	CASSLGLHGGISYEQYF
TRBJ1-6	TRBV9	NA	NA	TGTGCCAGCAGCGTAGCTCAGAATTCACCCCTCCACTTT	CASSVAQNSPLHF
TRBJ2-2	TRBV5-6	NA	NA	TGTGCCAGCAGCTCCATCCACACCGGGGAGCTGTTTTTT	CASSSIHTGELFF
TRBJ1-1	TRBV12-3/TRBV12-4	NA	NA	TGTGTCACAAAATGGTCGGGGGTGCCTGAAGCTTTCTTT	CVTKWSGVPEAFF
TRBJ2-4	TRBV5-5	once	NA	TGTGCCAGCAGCCTAACAGCGGGACAGAGGGGGAACATTCAGTACTTC	CASSLTAGQRGNIQYF
TRBJ2-1	TRBV29-1	NA	TRBD2	TGCAGCGTTGAAGGAACTAGCGGGAGCAATGAGCAGTTCTTC	CSVEGTSGSNEQFF
TRBJ1-1	TRBV30	NA	NA	TGTGCCTGCGGCAGGGAGACTGAAGCTTTCTTT	CACGRETEAFF
TRBJ1-1	TRBV6-5	NA	TRBD1	TGTGCCAGCAGTTACCTGACAGGGCTACATACTGAAGCTTTCTTT	CASSYLTGLHTEAFF
TRBJ2-4	TRBV19	NA	TRBD1	TGTGCCAGTAGTGGACAGGGATTAAAAAACATTCAGTACTTC	CASSGQGLKNIQYF
TRBJ2-5	TRBV5-4	NA	NA	TGTGCCAGCACCCTTGGGGGGGGCACACTTCAAGAGACCCAGTACTTC	CASTLGGGTLQETQYF
TRBJ2-2	TRBV4-2	NA	NA	TGTGCCAGCAGCCAAGACCAGGGCAACACCGGGGAGCTGTTTTTT	CASSQDQGNTGELFF
TRBJ2-7	TRBV4-1	NA	NA	TGCGCCAGCAGCCAAGGAGGCTTTGGCAAGCAGTACTTC	CASSQGGFGKQYF
TRBJ2-1	TRBV29-1	NA	TRBD2	TGCAGCGTTCGGGCGGGGGGGCTGTCGTATGAGCAGTTCTTC	CSVRAGGLSYEQFF
TRBJ1-5	TRBV19	NA	NA	TGTGCGGTGGGGCAGGGGTTAAGAAATCAGCCCCAGCATTTT	CAVGQGLRNQPQHF
TRBJ2-1	TRBV7-8	NA	TRBD2	TGTGCCAGCAGCTCATCCCCGTCGGGGCGGGGGGGCAATGAGCAGTTCTTC	CASSSSPSGRGGNEQFF
TRBJ2-1	TRBV12-3/TRBV12-4	NA	NA	TGTGCCAGCAGTTTCGGGCAGGGCAATGAGCAGTTCTTC	CASSFGQGNEQFF
TRBJ2-5	TRBV14	NA	TRBD2	TGTGCCAGCAGCCTCCACAGCGGGGACCGGGAGACCCAGTACTTC	CASSLHSGDRETQYF
TRBJ2-7	TRBV3-1	NA	TRBD1	TGTGCCAGCAGCCAAGGGACAGGCGAGCAGTACTTC	CASSQGTGEQYF
TRBJ1-4	TRBV5-1	NA	TRBD1	TGCGCCAGCAGCCTCAGACAGGGTCAGGAAAAACTGTTTTTT	CASSLRQGQEKLFF
TRBJ1-1	TRBV20-1	NA	NA	TGCAGTGCCCCGGGCCGGACGAACACTGAAGCTTTCTTT	CSAPGRTNTEAFF
TRBJ2-4	TRBV19	NA	NA	TGTGCCAGTAGCATCGGCCCTGGGGTAGCCAAAAACATTCAGTACTTC	CASSIGPGVAKNIQYF
TRBJ2-3	TRBV20-1	NA	NA	TGCAGTGCCTCCCGATCCGGCGTCCCAGATACGCAGTATTTT	CSASRSGVPDTQYF
TRBJ1-3	TRBV9	NA	NA	TGTGCCAGCAGCGTAGGGCTGGGAGCTGGAAACACCATATATTTT	CASSVGLGAGNTIYF
TRBJ1-2	TRBV29-1	NA	TRBD1	TGCAGCGTTGACAAGACAGGGGGCGGCTACACCTTC	CSVDKTGGGYTF
TRBJ1-5	TRBV7-8	NA	TRBD1	TGTGCCAGCAGCTCCGGGACAGGGACAATTGGGAGCAATCAGCCCCAGCATTTT	CASSSGTGTIGSNQPQHF
TRBJ2-1	TRBV2	NA	TRBD1	TGTGCCAGCAAGGTCAGGACAGGGGGTGAGCAGTTCTTC	CASKVRTGGEQFF
TRBJ1-4	TRBV12-3/TRBV12-4	NA	NA	TGTGCCAGCAGTTTGGGAGGTTCAAATGAAAAACTGTTTTTT	CASSLGGSNEKLFF
TRBJ2-1	TRBV6-2/TRBV6-3	NA	NA	TGTGCCAGCAGGAGGGCCCGGAATGAGCAGTTCTTC	CASRRARNEQFF
TRBJ1-1	TRBV18	NA	TRBD1	TGTGCCAGCTCACCCCCGGCTGACAGGGGAAAAGCTTTCTTT	CASSPPADRGKAFF
TRBJ2-1	TRBV14	NA	TRBD2	TGTGCCAGCGAAGCAAATCCATCCGGGACTAGGATGCATGAGCAGTTCTTC	CASEANPSGTRMHEQFF
TRBJ1-1	TRBV5-1	NA	TRBD1	TGCGCCAGCAGCGTGGGGGGGACAGGGGGCACTGAAGCTTTCTTT	CASSVGGTGGTEAFF
TRBJ1-4	TRBV30	NA	TRBD1	TGTGCCGTATCCAGGGGGAATAATGAAAAACTGTTTTTT	CAVSRGNNEKLFF
TRBJ2-7	TRBV21-1	NA	NA	TGTGCCAGCAGCAAGGACAGATCCTACGAGCAGTACTTC	CASSKDRSYEQYF
TRBJ2-7	TRBV29-1	NA	TRBD1	TGCAGCGTTGGGGGGACAGGGAGCTCCTACGAGCAGTACTTC	CSVGGTGSSYEQYF
TRBJ2-2	TRBV19	NA	NA	TGTGCCAGTAGTCCGCGACAGAACACCGGGGAGCTGTTTTTT	CASSPRQNTGELFF
TRBJ1-3	TRBV29-1	NA	NA	TGCAGCGTTGAAGGGGCGACAGGCGAAAACACCATATATTTT	CSVEGATGENTIYF
TRBJ1-6	TRBV14	NA	NA	TGTGCCAGCAGCTTAAGCTCCACAGGCCGTCATTCACCCCTCCACTTT	CASSLSSTGRHSPLHF